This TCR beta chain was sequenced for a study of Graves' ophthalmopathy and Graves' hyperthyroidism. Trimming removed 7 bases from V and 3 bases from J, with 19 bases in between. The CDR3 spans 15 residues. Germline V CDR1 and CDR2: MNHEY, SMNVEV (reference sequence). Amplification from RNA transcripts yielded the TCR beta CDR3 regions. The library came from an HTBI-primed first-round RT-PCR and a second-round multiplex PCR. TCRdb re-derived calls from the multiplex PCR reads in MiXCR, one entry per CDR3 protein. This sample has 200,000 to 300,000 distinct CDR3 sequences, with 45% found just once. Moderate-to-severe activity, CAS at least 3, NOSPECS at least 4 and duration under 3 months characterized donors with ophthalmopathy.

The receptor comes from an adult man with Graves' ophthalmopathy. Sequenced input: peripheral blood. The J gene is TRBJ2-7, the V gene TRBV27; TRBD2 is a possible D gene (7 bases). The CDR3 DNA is TGTGCCAGCAAGGATGGGGGGGCATCCCACTACGAGCAGTACTTC. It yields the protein CASKDGGASHYEQYF.